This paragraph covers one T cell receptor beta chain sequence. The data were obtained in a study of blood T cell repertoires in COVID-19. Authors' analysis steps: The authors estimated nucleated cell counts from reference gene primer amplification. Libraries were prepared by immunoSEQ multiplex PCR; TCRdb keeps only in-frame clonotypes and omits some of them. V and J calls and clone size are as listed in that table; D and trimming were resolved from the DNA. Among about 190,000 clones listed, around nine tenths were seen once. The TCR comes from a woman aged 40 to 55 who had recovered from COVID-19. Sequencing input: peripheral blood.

The chain's CDR3 is CASSRSFETQYF. CDR3 sequence (DNA): TGTGCCAGCAGCCGAAGCTTTGAGACCCAGTACTTC. The chain links TRBV7-2 to TRBJ2-5, with D uncertain. This CDR3 has 12 amino acids. Trimming removed 5 bases from V and 5 bases from J, with 9 bases in between. Germline CDR1 is SGHTA and CDR2 is FQGNSA.